This T cell receptor (beta chain) is from a study of T cells in Graves' hyperthyroidism and ophthalmopathy. Study information: Prior to any treatment, at the point of initial diagnosis, peripheral blood was collected.

This clonotype came up once. A read error may produce the germline difference seen at one junction end. RNA transcripts were the template for amplifying TCR beta CDR3 regions. The HTBI primer set was used in a first-round RT-PCR of the TCR CDR3. TCRdb re-derived calls from the multiplex PCR reads in MiXCR, one entry per CDR3 protein. The table has approximately 380,000 distinct CDR3 sequences, around 15% seen once; the top ten hold under 30%. Germline V CDR1 and CDR2: SGHNT, YYREEE (reference sequence). This CDR3 comprises 15 residues. For ophthalmopathy patients, the Clinical Activity Score was at least 3 and the NOSPECS grade at least 4; duration was under 3 months. Exclusions: uncontrolled infection, other autoimmune disease, pregnancy, lactation.

The sequence came from a man aged 45-60 years with Graves' ophthalmopathy. The rearrangement joins TRBV5-4 to TRBJ2-2; 10 nucleotides match TRBD1. Sequencing input: blood. The CDR3 loop is CASSTTGGDTGELFF. The CDR3, as DNA: TGTGCCAGCAGCACGACAGGGGGCGACACCGGGGAGCTTTTTTTT.